Sequencing of this TCR beta chain was carried out in a study of shared clonotypes between healthy human individuals. As for the study in general: Each donor contributed plates that comprised three CD4 naive, three CD4 memory, two CD8 naive and one CD8 memory.

As for this clone: The target antigen is unknown.

The method was immunoSEQ multiplex PCR; TCRdb's version includes in-frame clones alone and lacks a portion of them. The sample comprises approximately 640,000 clones, about three quarters of which are singletons, and about 1.7% rests with the top ten. CDR1 MNHEY and CDR2 SMNVEV come from the germline V gene (reference sequence). The CDR3 covers 13 residues. With 5 bases clipped from V and 8 bases from J, the junction kept 7 bases outside the gene matches. Study observations and caveats: The rarefaction results pointed to incomplete sorted-subset sequencing despite large depth.

The chain is built from TRBV27 and TRBJ1-2; the match to TRBD1 covers 8 bases. Sequencing was performed on memory CD4+ T cells sorted from blood. Subset reported: CD45RA-negative fraction. The sequence was obtained from a woman aged 30 to 39 in good health. CDR3 sequence: CASSKDRVKGYTF. The CDR3 nucleotides read TGTGCCAGCAGTAAGGACAGGGTGAAAGGCTACACCTTC.